The source of this T cell receptor beta chain is a study of Ad26.COV2.S vaccination and SARS-CoV-2 variants. Study at large: COV1001, an Ad26.COV2.S trial, supplied this vaccine-arm donor.

V was pared by 5 bases and J by 4 bases, with 9 bases of the junction left unmatched. This CDR3 is 16 amino acids long. CDR1 is MNHEY and CDR2 is SVGEGT in the germline V gene. Study-wide results and limits: Spike-specific TCR breadth was greater after Ad26.COV2.S than placebo.

Clones were sequenced by immunoSEQ multiplex PCR, and TCRdb holds only the in-frame ones, with some missing. The sample contains some 290,000 clones, 85% of which appear only once. With respect to this clone: Antigen specificity is unknown.

Specified treatment: some 19 received Ad26.COV2.S at low or high dose, single or two shots; about 5 received placebo; per-sample allocation not given. The samples were gathered on day 63 after the first injection of vaccine or placebo. The rearrangement uses TRBV6-2 or TRBV6-3 and TRBJ1-2; 11 positions match TRBD1. Sequenced material: peripheral blood, taken in a trial of Ad26.COV2.S vaccine versus placebo. The source is a person aged 18-65 years who received the Ad26.COV2.S COVID-19 vaccine or a placebo. CDR3 amino acids: CASSTRRDRGSYGYTF. The DNA of the CDR3 is TGTGCCAGCAGTACGCGCCGGGACAGGGGGAGCTATGGCTACACCTTC.